The sequence of this TCR beta chain was determined in a study of blood T cell repertoires in COVID-19. Study overall: From T cells, B-cell-depleted T cells, or PBMCs came the material, which was cDNA or gDNA.

Profiling relied on immunoSEQ multiplex PCR, and the TCRdb table lists in-frame clones only, not all of them. The table shows 55,000 to 65,000 clones, with roughly four fifths occurring only once. This CDR3 has 15 amino acids. The germline gives CDR1 SGHRS, CDR2 YFSETQ. V lost 4 bases and J lost 5; bases outside the gene matches: 5. The clonotype was recovered from a man aged 60 to 75 with acute or convalescent COVID-19. This chain connects TRBV5-1 to TRBJ2-5; 13 bases are shared with TRBD2. Sequencing input: peripheral blood. CDR3 coding DNA: TGCGCCAGCAGCCCGGGACTAGCGGGGAGGGAGACCCAGTACTTC. Protein product: CASSPGLAGRETQYF.